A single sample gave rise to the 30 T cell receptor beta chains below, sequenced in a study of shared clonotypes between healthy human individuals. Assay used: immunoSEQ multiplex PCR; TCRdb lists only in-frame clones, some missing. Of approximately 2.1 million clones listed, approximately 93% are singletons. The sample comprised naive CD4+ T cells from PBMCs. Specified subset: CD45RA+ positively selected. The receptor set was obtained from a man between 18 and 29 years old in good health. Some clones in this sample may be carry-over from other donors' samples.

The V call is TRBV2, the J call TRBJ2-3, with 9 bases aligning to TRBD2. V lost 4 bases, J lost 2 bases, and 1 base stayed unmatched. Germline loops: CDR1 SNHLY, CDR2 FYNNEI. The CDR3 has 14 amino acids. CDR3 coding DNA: TGTGCCAGCAGTGTAGCGGGAGCCACAGATACGCAGTATTTT. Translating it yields CASSVAGATDTQYF.

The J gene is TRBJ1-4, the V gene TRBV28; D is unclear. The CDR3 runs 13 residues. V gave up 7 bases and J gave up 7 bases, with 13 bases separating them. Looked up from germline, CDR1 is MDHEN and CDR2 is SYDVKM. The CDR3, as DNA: TGTGCCAGCACCACAACCGTAGTTGAAAAACTGTTTTTT. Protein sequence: CASTTTVVEKLFF. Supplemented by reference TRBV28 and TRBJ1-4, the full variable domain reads DVKVTQSSRYLVKRTGEKVFLECVQDMDHENMFWYRQDPGLGLRLIYFSYDVKMKEKGDIPEGYSVSREKKERFSLILESASTNQTSMYLCASTTTVVEKLFFGSGTQLSVL.

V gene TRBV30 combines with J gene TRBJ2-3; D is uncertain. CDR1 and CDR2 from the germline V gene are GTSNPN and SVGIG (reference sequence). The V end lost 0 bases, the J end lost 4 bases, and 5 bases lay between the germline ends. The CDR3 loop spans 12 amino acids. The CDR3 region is CAWSVRSDTQYF. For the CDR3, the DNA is TGTGCCTGGAGTGTAAGGTCAGATACGCAGTATTTT.

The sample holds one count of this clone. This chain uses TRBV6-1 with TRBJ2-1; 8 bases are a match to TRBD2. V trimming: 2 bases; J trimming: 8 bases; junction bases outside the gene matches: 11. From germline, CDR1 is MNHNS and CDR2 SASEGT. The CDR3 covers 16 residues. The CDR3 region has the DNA TGTGCCAGCAGTGAATTAGGGACTAGATCTAGCCATGAGCAGTTCTTC. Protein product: CASSELGTRSSHEQFF.

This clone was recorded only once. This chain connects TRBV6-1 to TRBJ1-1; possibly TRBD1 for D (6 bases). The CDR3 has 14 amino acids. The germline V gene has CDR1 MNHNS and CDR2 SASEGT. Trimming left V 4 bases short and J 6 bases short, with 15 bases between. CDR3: CASSGQAGRAEAFF. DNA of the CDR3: TGTGCCAGCAGTGGACAGGCGGGAAGGGCTGAAGCTTTCTTT.

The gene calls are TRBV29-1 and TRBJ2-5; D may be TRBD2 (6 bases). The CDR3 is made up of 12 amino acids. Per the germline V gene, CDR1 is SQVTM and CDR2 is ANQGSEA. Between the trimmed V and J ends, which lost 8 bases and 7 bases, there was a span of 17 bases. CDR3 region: CSSWRGRGTQYF. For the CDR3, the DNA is TGCAGCTCATGGCGGGGCCGGGGGACCCAGTACTTC.

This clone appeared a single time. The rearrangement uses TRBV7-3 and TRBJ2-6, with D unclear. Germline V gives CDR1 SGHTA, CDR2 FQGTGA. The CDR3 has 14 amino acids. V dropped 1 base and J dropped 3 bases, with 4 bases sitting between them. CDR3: CASSLSGGANVLTF. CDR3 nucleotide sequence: TGTGCCAGCAGCTTAAGCGGTGGGGCCAACGTCCTGACTTTC.

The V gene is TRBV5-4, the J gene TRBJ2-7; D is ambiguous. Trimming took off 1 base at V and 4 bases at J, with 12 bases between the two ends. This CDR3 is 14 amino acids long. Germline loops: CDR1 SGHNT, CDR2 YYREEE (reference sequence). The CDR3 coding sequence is TGTGCCAGCAGCTTGTCCGGAAAAGATTACGAGCAGTACTTC. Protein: CASSLSGKDYEQYF.

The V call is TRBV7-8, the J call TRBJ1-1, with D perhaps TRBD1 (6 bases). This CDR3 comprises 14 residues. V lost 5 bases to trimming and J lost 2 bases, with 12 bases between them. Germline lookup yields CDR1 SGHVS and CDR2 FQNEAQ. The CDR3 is CASSRGTGNTEAFF. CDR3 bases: TGTGCCAGCAGCAGGGGGACGGGCAACACTGAAGCTTTCTTT. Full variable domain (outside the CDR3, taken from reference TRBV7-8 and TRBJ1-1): GAGVSQSPRYKVAKRGQDVALRCDPISGHVSLFWYQQALGQGPEFLTYFQNEAQLDKSGLPSDRFFAERPEGSVSTLKIQRTQQEDSAVYLCASSRGTGNTEAFFGQGTRLTVV.

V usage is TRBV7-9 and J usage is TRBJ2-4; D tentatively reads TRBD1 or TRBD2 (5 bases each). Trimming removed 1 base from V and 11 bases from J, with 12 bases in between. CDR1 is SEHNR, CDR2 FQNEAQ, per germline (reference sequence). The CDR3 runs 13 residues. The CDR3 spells CASSLERGSFQYF. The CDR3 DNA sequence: TGTGCCAGCAGCTTAGAGAGGGGCAGTTTTCAGTACTTC.

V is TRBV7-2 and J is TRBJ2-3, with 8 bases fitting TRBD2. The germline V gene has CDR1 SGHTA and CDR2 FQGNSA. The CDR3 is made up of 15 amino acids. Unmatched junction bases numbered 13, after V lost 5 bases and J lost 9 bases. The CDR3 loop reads CASSRAASGRWTQYF. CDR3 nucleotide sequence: TGTGCCAGCAGCAGGGCGGCCAGCGGGAGATGGACGCAGTATTTT.

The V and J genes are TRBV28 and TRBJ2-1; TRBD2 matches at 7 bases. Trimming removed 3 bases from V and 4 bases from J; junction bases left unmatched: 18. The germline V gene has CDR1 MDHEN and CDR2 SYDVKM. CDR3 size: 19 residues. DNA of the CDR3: TGTGCCAGCAGTTTTGTTGGCGGGAGACCACCTTCGGAGTACAATGAGCAGTTCTTC. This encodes CASSFVGGRPPSEYNEQFF.

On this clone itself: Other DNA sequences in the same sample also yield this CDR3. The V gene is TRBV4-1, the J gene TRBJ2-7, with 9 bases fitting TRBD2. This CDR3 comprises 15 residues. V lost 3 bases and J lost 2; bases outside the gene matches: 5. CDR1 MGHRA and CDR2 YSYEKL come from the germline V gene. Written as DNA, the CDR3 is TGCGCCAGCAGCCAGGGTCTAGCGGGGACCTACGAGCAGTACTTC. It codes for CASSQGLAGTYEQYF.

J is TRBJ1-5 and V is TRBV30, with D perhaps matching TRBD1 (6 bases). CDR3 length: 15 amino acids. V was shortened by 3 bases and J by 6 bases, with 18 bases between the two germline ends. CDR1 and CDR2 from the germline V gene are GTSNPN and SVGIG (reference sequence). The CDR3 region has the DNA TGTGCCTGGAGGGAGGGGGGCCTCCGGGGTCAGCCCCAGCATTTT. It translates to CAWREGGLRGQPQHF.

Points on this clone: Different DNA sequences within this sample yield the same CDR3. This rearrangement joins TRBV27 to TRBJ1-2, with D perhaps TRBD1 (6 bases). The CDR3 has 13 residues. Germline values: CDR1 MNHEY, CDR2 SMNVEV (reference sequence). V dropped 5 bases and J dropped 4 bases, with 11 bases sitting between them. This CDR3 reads CASSPRQAYGYTF. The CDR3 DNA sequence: TGTGCCAGCAGTCCACGACAGGCCTATGGCTACACCTTC.

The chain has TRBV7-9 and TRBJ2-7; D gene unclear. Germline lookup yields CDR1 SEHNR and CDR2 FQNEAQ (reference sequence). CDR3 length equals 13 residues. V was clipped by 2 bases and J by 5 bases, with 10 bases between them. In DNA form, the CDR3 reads TGTGCCAGCAGCTTAATAGAATTCAACGAGCAGTACTTC. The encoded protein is CASSLIEFNEQYF.

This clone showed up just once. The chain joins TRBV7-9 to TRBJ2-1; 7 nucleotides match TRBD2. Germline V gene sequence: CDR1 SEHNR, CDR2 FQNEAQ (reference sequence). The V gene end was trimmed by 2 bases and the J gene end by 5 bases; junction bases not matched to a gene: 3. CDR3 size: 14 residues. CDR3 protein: CASSLSGLDNEQFF. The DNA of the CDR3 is TGTGCCAGCAGCTTAAGTGGACTAGACAATGAGCAGTTCTTC.

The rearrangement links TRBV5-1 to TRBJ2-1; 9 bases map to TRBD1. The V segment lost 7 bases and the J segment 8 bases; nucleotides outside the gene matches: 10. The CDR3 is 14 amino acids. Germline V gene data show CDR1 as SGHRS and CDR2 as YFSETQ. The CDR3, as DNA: TGCGCCAGCTCGACTGGGACAGGGCATCATGAGCAGTTCTTC. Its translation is CASSTGTGHHEQFF. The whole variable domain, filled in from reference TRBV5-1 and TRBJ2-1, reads KAGVTQTPRYLIKTRGQQVTLSCSPISGHRSVSWYQQTPGQGLQFLFEYFSETQRNKGNFPGRFSGRQFSNSRSEMNVSTLELGDSALYLCASSTGTGHHEQFFGPGTRLTVL.

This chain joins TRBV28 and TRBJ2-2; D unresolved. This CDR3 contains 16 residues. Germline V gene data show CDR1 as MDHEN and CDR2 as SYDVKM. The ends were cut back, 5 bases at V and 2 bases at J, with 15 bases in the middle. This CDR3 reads CASSPARSSNTGELFF. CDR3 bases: TGTGCCAGCAGTCCGGCTAGGTCCTCAAACACCGGGGAGCTGTTTTTT.

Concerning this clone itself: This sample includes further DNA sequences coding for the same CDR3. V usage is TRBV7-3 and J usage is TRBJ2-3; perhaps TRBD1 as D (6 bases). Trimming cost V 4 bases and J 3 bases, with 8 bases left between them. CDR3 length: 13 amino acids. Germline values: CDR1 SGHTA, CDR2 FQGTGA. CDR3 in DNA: TGTGCCAGCAGCTCAGGGGTAACAGATACGCAGTATTTT. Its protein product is CASSSGVTDTQYF.

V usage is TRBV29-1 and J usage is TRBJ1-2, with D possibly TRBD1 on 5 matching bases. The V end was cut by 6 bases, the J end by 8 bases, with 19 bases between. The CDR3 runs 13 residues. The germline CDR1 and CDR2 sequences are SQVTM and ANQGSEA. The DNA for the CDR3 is TGCAGCGTCGACGACACGACAGCAGGGGGCTACACCTTC. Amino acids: CSVDDTTAGGYTF.

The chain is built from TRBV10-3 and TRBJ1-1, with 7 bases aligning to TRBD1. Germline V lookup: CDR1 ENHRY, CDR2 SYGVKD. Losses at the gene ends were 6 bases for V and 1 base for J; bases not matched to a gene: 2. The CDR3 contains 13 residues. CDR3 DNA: TGTGCCATCAGCCGACAGGGGAACACTGAAGCTTTCTTT. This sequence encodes CAISRQGNTEAFF.

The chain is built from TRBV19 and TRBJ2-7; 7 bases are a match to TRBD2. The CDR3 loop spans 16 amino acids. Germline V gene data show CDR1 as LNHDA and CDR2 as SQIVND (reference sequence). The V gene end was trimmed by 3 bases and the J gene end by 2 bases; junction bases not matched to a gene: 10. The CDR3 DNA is TGTGCCAGTAGTATGGGACTGACTAGCCGTACCTACGAGCAGTACTTC. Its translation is CASSMGLTSRTYEQYF.

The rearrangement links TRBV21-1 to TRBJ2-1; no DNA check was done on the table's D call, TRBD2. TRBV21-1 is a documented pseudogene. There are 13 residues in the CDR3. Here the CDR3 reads CASSKAAANEQFF. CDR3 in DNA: TGTGCCAGCAGCAAAGCAGCCGCCAATGAGCAGTTCTTC.

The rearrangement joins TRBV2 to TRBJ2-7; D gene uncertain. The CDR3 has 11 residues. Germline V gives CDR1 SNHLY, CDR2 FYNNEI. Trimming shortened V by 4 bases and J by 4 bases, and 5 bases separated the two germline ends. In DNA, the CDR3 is TGTGCCAGCAGTGCCTGGTACGAGCAGTACTTC. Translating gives CASSAWYEQYF.

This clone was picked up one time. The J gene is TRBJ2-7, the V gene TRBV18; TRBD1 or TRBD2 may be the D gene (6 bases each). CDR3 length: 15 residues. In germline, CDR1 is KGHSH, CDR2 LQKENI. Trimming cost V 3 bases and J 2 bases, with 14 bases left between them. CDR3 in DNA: TGTGCCAGCTCACCTCCGGGGGCTCCGCCCTACGAGCAGTACTTC. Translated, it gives CASSPPGAPPYEQYF.

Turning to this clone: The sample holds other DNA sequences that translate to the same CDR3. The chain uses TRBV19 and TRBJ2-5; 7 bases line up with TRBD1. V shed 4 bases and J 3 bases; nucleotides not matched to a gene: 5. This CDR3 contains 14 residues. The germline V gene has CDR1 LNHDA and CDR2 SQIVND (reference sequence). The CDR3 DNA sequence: TGTGCCAGTAGTAGTTGGACAGGAGAAGAGACCCAGTACTTC. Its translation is CASSSWTGEETQYF.

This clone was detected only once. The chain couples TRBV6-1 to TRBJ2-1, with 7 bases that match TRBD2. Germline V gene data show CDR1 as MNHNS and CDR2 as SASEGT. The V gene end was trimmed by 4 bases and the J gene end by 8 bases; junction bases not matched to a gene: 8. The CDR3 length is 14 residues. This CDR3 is CASSVAGARDEQFF. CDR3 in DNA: TGTGCCAGCAGTGTCGCGGGAGCCAGGGATGAGCAGTTCTTC.

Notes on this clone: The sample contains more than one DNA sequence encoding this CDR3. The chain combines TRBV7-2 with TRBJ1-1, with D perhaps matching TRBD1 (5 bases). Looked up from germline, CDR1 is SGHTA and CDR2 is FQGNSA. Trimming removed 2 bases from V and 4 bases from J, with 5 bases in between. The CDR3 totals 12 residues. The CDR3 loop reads CASSLRGTEAFF. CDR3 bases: TGTGCCAGCAGCTTAAGGGGCACTGAAGCTTTCTTT. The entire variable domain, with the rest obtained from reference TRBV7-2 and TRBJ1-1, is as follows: GAGVSQSPSNKVTEKGKDVELRCDPISGHTALYWYRQSLGQGLEFLIYFQGNSAPDKSGLPSDRFSAERTGGSVSTLTIQRTQQEDSAVYLCASSLRGTEAFFGQGTRLTVV.

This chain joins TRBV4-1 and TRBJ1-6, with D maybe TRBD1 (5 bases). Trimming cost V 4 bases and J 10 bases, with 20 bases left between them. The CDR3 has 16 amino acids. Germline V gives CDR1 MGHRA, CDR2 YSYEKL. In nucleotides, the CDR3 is TGCGCCAGCAGCCTCCTCTGGCGGGGCGCAAAGTCACCCCTCCACTTT. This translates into CASSLLWRGAKSPLHF.